The table lists the clone carrying this T cell receptor (beta chain) with a few counts. What it binds is not known. The CDR3 length is 17 residues. Germline CDR1 reads LGHNA; CDR2 reads YSLEER. V shed 3 bases, J shed 3 bases, and the junction held 11 bases outside the gene matches. This specimen comes from a study of blood T cells in healthy people across ages. Through a sample-barcoded 5' primer and a J-beta primer mix, a second PCR was run for roughly 6 to 12 cycles. Each cDNA molecule was tagged by a template-switch adaptor with 12 random nucleotides. One entry per CDR3 protein, called by TCRdb with MiXCR from the 5' RACE reads. Here the sample spans almost 1 million distinct CDR3 sequences, roughly 51% being singletons. Study results and caveats: TCR beta diversity tracked closely with naive T cell percentage. Older age went with lower TCR beta diversity per million T cells, in a roughly linear way. Shifts in expanded clonotypes may have been confounded by donor CMV status, which was unknown.

The TCR comes from an older woman in good health. The chain is built from TRBV4-3 and TRBJ2-3; 8 bases match TRBD2. Sequenced: blood. The CDR3 bases are TGCGCCAGCAGCCATGGACTAGCCGGGAGTTCAACAGATACGCAGTATTTT. Translated, it gives CASSHGLAGSSTDTQYF.